The 17 T cell receptor beta chains below all came from one sample that was sequenced in a study of shared clonotypes between healthy human individuals. Measured with immunoSEQ multiplex PCR; TCRdb has only the in-frame clones, and not every one. The sample contains about 1.1 million clones, more than 75% of which appear only once. Sequencing was carried out using memory CD4+ T cells from PBMCs. Subset in this sample: CD45RA-negative fraction. These receptors came from a man between 18 and 35 years old in good health. Some clones in this sample may be carry-over from other donors' samples.

The chain joins TRBV27 to TRBJ1-2; D is ambiguous. The length of the CDR3 is 15 residues. Germline V gene data show CDR1 as MNHEY and CDR2 as SMNVEV (reference sequence). The V and J ends lost 2 bases and 3 bases respectively, with 13 bases between them. As DNA, the CDR3 is TGTGCCAGCAGTTTAACTGGCAGAGAATACTATGGCTACACCTTC. Translation gives CASSLTGREYYGYTF.

The V call is TRBV9, the J call TRBJ1-1, with TRBD1 identical over 7 bases. The CDR3 has 17 residues. V lost 3 bases to trimming and J lost 0 bases; unmatched junction nucleotides: 11. The V gene's germline CDR1 is SGDLS and CDR2 YYNGEE. In nucleotides, the CDR3 is TGTGCCAGCAGCGCCCACCGGGACAGTTATCTGAACACTGAAGCTTTCTTT. It specifies CASSAHRDSYLNTEAFF.

On this clone itself: The same CDR3 can be traced to other DNA sequences in this sample. J is TRBJ1-2 and V is TRBV28; 7 positions match TRBD1. Germline assignment: CDR1 MDHEN and CDR2 SYDVKM. Trimming at V came to 6 bases and at J to 2 bases, leaving 9 bases not matched to a gene. The CDR3 is 15 residues long. This CDR3 reads CASSPAGTVNYGYTF. The CDR3, as DNA: TGTGCCAGCAGCCCCGCCGGGACAGTGAACTATGGCTACACCTTC.

The chain employs TRBV6-5 and TRBJ2-2, with a possible D match to TRBD2 (6 bases). Trimming stripped 4 bases from V and 7 bases from J, with 16 bases between. CDR3 length equals 15 residues. Germline V lookup: CDR1 MNHEY, CDR2 SVGAGI. Written as DNA, the CDR3 is TGTGCCAGCAGTTTTGGTAGCGGTTGGGACGGGGAGCTGTTTTTT. Residues: CASSFGSGWDGELFF.

The CDR3 DNA is TGTGCCAGCAGTATGGAGCGGAACCAAGAGACCCAGTACTTC. Its protein is CASSMERNQETQYF. The rearrangement uses TRBV6-1 and TRBJ2-5, with D maybe TRBD2 (5 bases). Per germline, CDR1 MNHNS and CDR2 SASEGT. V was shortened by 5 bases and J by 0 bases, with 10 bases between the two germline ends. The CDR3 runs 14 residues.

A few counts support this clone. The same CDR3 also results from other DNA sequences found in this sample. The chain uses TRBV18 and TRBJ2-1; 7 bases line up with TRBD2. Germline V CDR1 and CDR2: KGHSH, LQKENI. J lost 0 bases, V lost 3 bases, and 5 bases had no gene match. This CDR3 contains 16 residues. The CDR3 DNA reads as TGTGCCAGCTCACCTGGGGTAGCGGGCTCCTACAATGAGCAGTTCTTC. It codes for CASSPGVAGSYNEQFF.

This clone was seen a handful of times. V and J are TRBV28 and TRBJ2-1, with TRBD2 matching over 9 bases. Germline V CDR1 and CDR2: MDHEN, SYDVKM. V was pared by 5 bases and J by 9 bases, with 8 bases of the junction left unmatched. This CDR3 is built from 14 residues. The CDR3: CASSQSGRYLEQFF. Here the CDR3 DNA reads TGTGCCAGCAGTCAAAGCGGGAGGTACCTTGAGCAGTTCTTC.

This clone has more than one count but fewer than ten. The same CDR3 can be traced to other DNA sequences in this sample. The V call is TRBV5-1, the J call TRBJ2-2; TRBD1 matches 7 bases. Trimming removed 1 base from V and 3 bases from J; junction bases left unmatched: 0. Per the germline V gene, CDR1 is SGHRS and CDR2 is YFSETQ. There are 14 residues in the CDR3. CDR3 loop: CASSLTGDTGELFF. The CDR3 DNA reads TGCGCCAGCAGCTTGACAGGGGACACCGGGGAGCTGTTTTTT.

A word on this clone: A read error is possible here, since a much larger clone lies one base away. This CDR3 is also generated by other DNA sequences in the sample. The V gene is TRBV9, the J gene TRBJ2-3; 9 nucleotides agree with TRBD2. V lost 0 bases, J lost 1 base, and 3 bases stayed unmatched. Germline CDR1 SGDLS, CDR2 YYNGEE. The CDR3 runs 16 residues. CDR3 residues: CASSVGVAGGTDTQYF. Here the CDR3 DNA reads TGTGCCAGCAGCGTAGGAGTAGCGGGAGGCACAGATACGCAGTATTTT.

The CDR3 loop reads CASSDRRITGELFF. In nucleotides, the CDR3 is TGTGCCAGCAGTGATAGGAGGATCACCGGGGAGCTGTTTTTT. This chain joins TRBV2 and TRBJ2-2, with D perhaps matching TRBD2 (5 bases). CDR1 is SNHLY, CDR2 FYNNEI, per germline. The CDR3 contains 14 residues. V was clipped by 3 bases and J by 4 bases, with 9 bases between them.

The chain recombines TRBV15 with TRBJ1-1, with D possibly matching TRBD1 (5 bases). Trimming pared 6 bases from V and 4 bases from J, leaving 15 bases between. The CDR3 spans 14 residues. CDR1 is LNHNV, CDR2 YYDKDF, per germline (reference sequence). CDR3 sequence reads: CATRGGVASTEAFF. The CDR3 region has the DNA TGTGCCACCAGGGGGGGGGTGGCAAGCACTGAAGCTTTCTTT.

The chain couples TRBV6-1 to TRBJ2-5; D tentatively fits TRBD1 or TRBD2 (6 bases each). CDR1 MNHNS and CDR2 SASEGT come from the germline V gene. Trimming stripped 4 bases from V and 2 bases from J, with 14 bases between. CDR3 length: 15 residues. The CDR3 spells CASSAAQGGQETQYF. The CDR3, as DNA: TGTGCCAGCAGTGCCGCACAAGGGGGGCAAGAGACCCAGTACTTC.

J is TRBJ1-3 and V is TRBV7-8; D uncertain. The CDR3 totals 15 residues. Germline CDR1 is SGHVS and CDR2 is FQNEAQ. V lost 4 bases, J lost 0 bases, and 10 bases lay in between. The CDR3 loop is CASSSILSSGNTIYF. CDR3 nucleotide sequence: TGTGCCAGCAGCTCTATTCTGTCCTCTGGAAACACCATATATTTT. The full variable domain, completed using reference TRBV7-8 and TRBJ1-3, is GAGVSQSPRYKVAKRGQDVALRCDPISGHVSLFWYQQALGQGPEFLTYFQNEAQLDKSGLPSDRFFAERPEGSVSTLKIQRTQQEDSAVYLCASSSILSSGNTIYFGEGSWLTVV.

The chain is built from TRBV27 and TRBJ2-7, with 8 bases that match TRBD2. There are 14 residues in the CDR3. V lost 8 bases to trimming and J lost 3 bases; unmatched junction nucleotides: 9. CDR1 is MNHEY, CDR2 SMNVEV, per germline (reference sequence). CDR3 region: CASSYGRADYEQYF. The CDR3 bases are TGTGCCAGCTCCTACGGGAGGGCCGACTACGAGCAGTACTTC.

V and J are TRBV28 and TRBJ1-4; D is ambiguous. Per the germline V gene, CDR1 is MDHEN and CDR2 is SYDVKM. The CDR3 spans 14 residues. The V gene lost 6 bases and the J gene lost 2 bases, with 10 bases spanning the gap. The CDR3 reads CASRALSTNEKLFF. The CDR3 region has the DNA TGTGCCAGCAGAGCGTTGTCTACTAATGAAAAACTGTTTTTT.

This chain joins TRBV19 and TRBJ2-7; D is possibly TRBD1 (6 bases). The germline V gene has CDR1 LNHDA and CDR2 SQIVND (reference sequence). Trimming cost V 5 bases and J 3 bases, with 14 bases left between them. This CDR3 is built from 14 residues. CDR3 amino acids: CASSHRDTNYEQYF. Here the CDR3 DNA reads TGTGCCAGTAGTCACCGGGACACAAACTACGAGCAGTACTTC.

J is TRBJ1-2 and V is TRBV28, with TRBD1 identical over 9 bases. Germline V gives CDR1 MDHEN, CDR2 SYDVKM. This CDR3 spans 15 amino acids. V gave up 3 bases and J gave up 7 bases; unmatched junction bases: 9. CDR3 sequence (DNA): TGTGCCAGCAGTTTGGACAGGGGAGGGGTAGGTGGCTACACCTTC. Protein product: CASSLDRGGVGGYTF.